This TCR beta chain was recovered during a study of CD8 T cells in Susac syndrome. RNA, at 0.5 to 1 ug, was reverse transcribed with random hexamers. TCRdb reprocessed the immunoSEQ multiplex PCR reads via MiXCR and lists one record per CDR3 protein. The data contain 150,000 to 200,000 distinct CDR3 sequences, approximately 94% of them seen just once; the ten biggest clones take up 0.08% to 0.095%. Sequencing of TCR beta was performed on blood CD8+ T cells and on blood CD4+ T cells. Germline CDR1 and CDR2: SGHTA and FQGNSA. CDR3 length equals 17 residues. The V end lost 5 bases, the J end lost 4 bases, and 24 bases lay between the germline ends.

The sequenced material came from CD4+ T cells from PBMCs. The clonotype comes from a human donor with multiple sclerosis. The rearrangement uses TRBV7-2 and TRBJ2-7; tentatively, D is TRBD2 (6 bases). CDR3 DNA: TGTGCCAGCAGCCCCGTAGGAGGGACCCACACCTTTTACGAGCAGTACTTC. Amino acid sequence: CASSPVGGTHTFYEQYF.